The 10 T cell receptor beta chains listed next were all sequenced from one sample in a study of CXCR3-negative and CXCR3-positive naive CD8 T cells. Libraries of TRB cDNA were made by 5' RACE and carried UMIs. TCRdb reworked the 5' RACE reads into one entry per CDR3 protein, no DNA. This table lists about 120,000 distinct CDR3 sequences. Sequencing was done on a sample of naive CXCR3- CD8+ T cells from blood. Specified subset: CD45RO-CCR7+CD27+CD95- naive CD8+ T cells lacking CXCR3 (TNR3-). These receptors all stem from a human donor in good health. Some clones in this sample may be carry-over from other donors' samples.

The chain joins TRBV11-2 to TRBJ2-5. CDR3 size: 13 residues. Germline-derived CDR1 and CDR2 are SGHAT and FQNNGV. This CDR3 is CASSPANQETQYF.

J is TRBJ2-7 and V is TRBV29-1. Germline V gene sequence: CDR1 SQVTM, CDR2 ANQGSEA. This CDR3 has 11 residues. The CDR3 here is CSVVVEGEQYF.

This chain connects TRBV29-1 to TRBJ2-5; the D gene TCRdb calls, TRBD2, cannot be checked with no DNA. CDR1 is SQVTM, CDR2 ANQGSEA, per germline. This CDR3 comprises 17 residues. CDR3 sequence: CSVVSSGGAIPVETQYF.

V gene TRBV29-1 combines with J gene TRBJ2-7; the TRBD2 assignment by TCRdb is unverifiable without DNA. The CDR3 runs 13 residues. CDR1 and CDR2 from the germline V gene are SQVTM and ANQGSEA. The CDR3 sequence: CSVRASGIYEQYF.

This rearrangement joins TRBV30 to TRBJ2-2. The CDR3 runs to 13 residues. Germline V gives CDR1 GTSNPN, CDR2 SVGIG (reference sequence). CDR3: CAWNGENTGELFF.

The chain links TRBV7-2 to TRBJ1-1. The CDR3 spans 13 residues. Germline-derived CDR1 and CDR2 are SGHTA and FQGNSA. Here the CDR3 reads CASSLWGTTEAFF.

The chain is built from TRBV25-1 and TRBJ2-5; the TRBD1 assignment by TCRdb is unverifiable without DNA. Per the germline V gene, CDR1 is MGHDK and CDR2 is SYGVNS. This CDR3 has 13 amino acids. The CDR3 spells CASSEGTEETQYF.

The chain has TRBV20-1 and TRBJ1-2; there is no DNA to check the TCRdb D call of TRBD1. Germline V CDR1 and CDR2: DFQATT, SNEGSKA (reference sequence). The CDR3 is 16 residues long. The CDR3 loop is CSARVMRQNLNYGYTF.

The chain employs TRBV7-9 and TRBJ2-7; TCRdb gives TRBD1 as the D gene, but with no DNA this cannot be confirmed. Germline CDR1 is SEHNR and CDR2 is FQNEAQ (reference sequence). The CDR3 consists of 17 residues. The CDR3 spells CASSLGQNRPHYYEQYF.

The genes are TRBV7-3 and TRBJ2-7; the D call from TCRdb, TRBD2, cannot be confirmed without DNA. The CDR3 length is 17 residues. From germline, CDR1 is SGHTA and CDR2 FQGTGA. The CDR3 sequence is CASSLTTPGIVPYEQYF. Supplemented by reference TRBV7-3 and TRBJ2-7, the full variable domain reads GAGVSQTPSNKVTEKGKYVELRCDPISGHTALYWYRQSLGQGPEFLIYFQGTGAADDSGLPNDRFFAVRPEGSVSTLKIQRTERGDSAVYLCASSLTTPGIVPYEQYFGPGTRLTVT.